This is a list of T cell receptor beta chains from one sample in a study of shared clonotypes between healthy human individuals. Measured with immunoSEQ multiplex PCR; TCRdb has only the in-frame clones, and not every one. The sample has about 2 million clones; about 95% are singletons. The specimen sequenced was naive CD8+ T cells sorted from blood. Every receptor here comes from a man between 18 and 35 years old in good health. Each CDR3 is given with its conserved first and last residue. The D gene is left open where the match is weak. A clone size is listed for some rows: how often the clone was seen (once, few, many), or a class if it is expanded.

>-|-|TRBV4-1|TRBJ1-1
TGCGCCAGCAGCCAAGATCCCGAGACTGAAGCTTTCTTT
CASSQDPETEAFF
>-|-|TRBV4-3|TRBJ2-1
TGCGCCAGCAGCCAAGATAGTTCAGACTTGAGCTCCTACAATGAGCAGTTCTTC
CASSQDSSDLSSYNEQFF
>-|TRBD2|TRBV30|TRBJ2-3
TGTGCCTGGAGTAGAAGCGGGGGGACAGATACGCAGTATTTT
CAWSRSGGTDTQYF
>once|-|TRBV19|TRBJ1-1
TGTGCCAGTAGTATAGATCGGGGCAGGGGACCTATGAACACTGAAGCTTTCTTT
CASSIDRGRGPMNTEAFF
>-|TRBD1|TRBV7-2|TRBJ2-2
TGTGCCAGCAGCGGAAACAGGGGGCGCGGTCGAACCGGGGAGCTGTTTTTT
CASSGNRGRGRTGELFF
>few|-|TRBV10-2|TRBJ2-1
TGCGCCAGCAGTGAGTCCTACAATGAGCAGTTCTTC
CASSESYNEQFF
>-|-|TRBV27|TRBJ2-1
TGTGCCAGCAGCCTTAGCGGCCACAATGAGCAGTTCTTC
CASSLSGHNEQFF
>-|-|TRBV27|TRBJ1-5
TGTGCCAGCAGTCCCGGGACATCCAGCAATCAGCCCCAGCATTTT
CASSPGTSSNQPQHF
>-|-|TRBV7-9|TRBJ2-7
TGTGCCAGCAGCTCGACGGTGTCCTACGAGCAGTACTTC
CASSSTVSYEQYF
>-|-|TRBV11-2|TRBJ2-3
TGTGCCAGCAGCCCCTGGGGGGACAACACAGATACGCAGTATTTT
CASSPWGDNTDTQYF